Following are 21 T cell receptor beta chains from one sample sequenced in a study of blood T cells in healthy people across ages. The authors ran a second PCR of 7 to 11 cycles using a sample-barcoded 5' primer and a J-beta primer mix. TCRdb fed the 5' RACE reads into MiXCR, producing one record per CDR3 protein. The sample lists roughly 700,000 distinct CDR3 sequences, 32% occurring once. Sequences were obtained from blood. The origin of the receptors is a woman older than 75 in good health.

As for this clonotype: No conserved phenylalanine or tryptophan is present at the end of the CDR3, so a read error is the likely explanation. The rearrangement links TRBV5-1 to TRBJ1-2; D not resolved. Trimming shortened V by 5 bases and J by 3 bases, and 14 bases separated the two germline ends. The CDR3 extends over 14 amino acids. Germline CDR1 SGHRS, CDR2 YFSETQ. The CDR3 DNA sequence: TGCGCCAGCAGTATAGGACTCACTGACTATGGCTACACCTGC. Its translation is CASSIGLTDYGYTC.

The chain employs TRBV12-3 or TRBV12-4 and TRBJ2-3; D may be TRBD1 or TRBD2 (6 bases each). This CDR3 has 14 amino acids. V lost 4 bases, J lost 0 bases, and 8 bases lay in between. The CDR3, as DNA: TGTGCCAGCAGTTGGGGGGCGAGCACAGATACGCAGTATTTT. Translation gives CASSWGASTDTQYF.

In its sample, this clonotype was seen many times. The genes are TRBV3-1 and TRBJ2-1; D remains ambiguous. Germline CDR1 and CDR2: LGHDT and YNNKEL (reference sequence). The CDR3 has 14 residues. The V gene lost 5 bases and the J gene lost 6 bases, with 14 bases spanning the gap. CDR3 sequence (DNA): TGTGCCAGCAGCTTGCTTTTAGACATCAATGAGCAGTTCTTC. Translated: CASSLLLDINEQFF.

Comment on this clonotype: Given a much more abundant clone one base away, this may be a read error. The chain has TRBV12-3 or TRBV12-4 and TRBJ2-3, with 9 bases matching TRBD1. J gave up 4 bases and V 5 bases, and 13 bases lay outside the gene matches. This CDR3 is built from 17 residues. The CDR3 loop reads CASSRAPGTGKADTQYF. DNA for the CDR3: TGTGCCAGCAGTCGAGCACCCGGGACAGGGAAGGCAGATACGCAGTATTTT.

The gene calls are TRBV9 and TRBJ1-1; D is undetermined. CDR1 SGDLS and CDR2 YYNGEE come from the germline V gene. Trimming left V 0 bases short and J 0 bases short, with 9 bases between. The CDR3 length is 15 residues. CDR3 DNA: TGTGCCAGCAGCGTAGGGGCGGAGGTGAACACTGAAGCTTTCTTT. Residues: CASSVGAEVNTEAFF.

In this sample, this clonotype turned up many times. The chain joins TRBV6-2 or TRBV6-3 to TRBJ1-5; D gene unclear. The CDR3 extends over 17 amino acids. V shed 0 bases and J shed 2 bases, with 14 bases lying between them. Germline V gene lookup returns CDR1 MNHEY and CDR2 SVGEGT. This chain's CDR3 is CASSYSSAKMGNQPQHF. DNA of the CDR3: TGTGCCAGCAGTTACTCGAGTGCGAAAATGGGCAATCAGCCCCAGCATTTT.

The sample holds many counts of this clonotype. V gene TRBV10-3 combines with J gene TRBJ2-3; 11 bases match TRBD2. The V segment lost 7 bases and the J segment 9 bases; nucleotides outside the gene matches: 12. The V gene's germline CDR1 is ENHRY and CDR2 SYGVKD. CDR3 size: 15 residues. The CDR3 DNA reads TGTGCCATCACGCTAGCGGGGGGCAAAGAGGGGACGCAGTATTTT. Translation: CAITLAGGKEGTQYF.

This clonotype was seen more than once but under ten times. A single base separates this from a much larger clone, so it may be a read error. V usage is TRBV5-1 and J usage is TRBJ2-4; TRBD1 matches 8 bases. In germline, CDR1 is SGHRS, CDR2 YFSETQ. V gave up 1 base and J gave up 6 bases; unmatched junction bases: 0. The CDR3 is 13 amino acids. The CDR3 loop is CASSLTGGNIQYF. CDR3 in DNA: TGCGCCAGCAGCTTGACAGGGGGAAACATTCAGTACTTC.

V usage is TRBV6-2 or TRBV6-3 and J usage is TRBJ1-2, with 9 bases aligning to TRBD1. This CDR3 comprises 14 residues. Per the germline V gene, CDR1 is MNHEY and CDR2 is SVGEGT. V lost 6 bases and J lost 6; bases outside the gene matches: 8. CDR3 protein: CASSTRTGDDGYTF. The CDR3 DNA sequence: TGTGCCAGCAGCACCCGGACAGGGGACGATGGCTACACCTTC.

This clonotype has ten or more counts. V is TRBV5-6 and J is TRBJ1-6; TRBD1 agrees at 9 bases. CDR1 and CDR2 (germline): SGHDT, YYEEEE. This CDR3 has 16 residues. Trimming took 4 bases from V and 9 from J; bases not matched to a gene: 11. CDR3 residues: CASSRRTGELSSPLHF. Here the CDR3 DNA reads TGTGCCAGCAGCCGTAGGACAGGGGAGTTGAGTTCACCCCTCCACTTT. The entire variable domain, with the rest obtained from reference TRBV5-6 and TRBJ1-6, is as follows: DAGVTQSPTHLIKTRGQQVTLRCSPKSGHDTVSWYQQALGQGPQFIFQYYEEEERQRGNFPDRFSGHQFPNYSSELNVNALLLGDSALYLCASSRRTGELSSPLHFGNGTRLTVT.

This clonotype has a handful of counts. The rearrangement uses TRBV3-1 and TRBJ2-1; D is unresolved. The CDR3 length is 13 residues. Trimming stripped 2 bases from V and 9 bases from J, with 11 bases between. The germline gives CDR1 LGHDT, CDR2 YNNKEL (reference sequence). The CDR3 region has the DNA TGTGCCAGCAGCCAAACTCGCTGCGGTGAGCAGTTCTTC. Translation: CASSQTRCGEQFF.

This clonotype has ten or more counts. The DNA for the CDR3 is TGCAGCGTTGAAGTTAGGGAGCGGTATGGCTACACCTTC. It yields the protein CSVEVRERYGYTF. The chain combines TRBV29-1 with TRBJ1-2; D remains unclear. CDR1 and CDR2 (germline): SQVTM, ANQGSEA. V shed 1 base and J shed 5 bases, with 11 bases lying between them. The CDR3 is made up of 13 amino acids.

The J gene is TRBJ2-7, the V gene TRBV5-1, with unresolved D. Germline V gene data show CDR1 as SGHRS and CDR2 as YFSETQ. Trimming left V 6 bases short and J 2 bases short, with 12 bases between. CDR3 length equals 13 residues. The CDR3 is CASTPDLAYEQYF. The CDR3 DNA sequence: TGCGCCAGCACCCCGGACCTGGCCTACGAGCAGTACTTC. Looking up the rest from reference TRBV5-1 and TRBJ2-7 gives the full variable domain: KAGVTQTPRYLIKTRGQQVTLSCSPISGHRSVSWYQQTPGQGLQFLFEYFSETQRNKGNFPGRFSGRQFSNSRSEMNVSTLELGDSALYLCASTPDLAYEQYFGPGTRLTVT.

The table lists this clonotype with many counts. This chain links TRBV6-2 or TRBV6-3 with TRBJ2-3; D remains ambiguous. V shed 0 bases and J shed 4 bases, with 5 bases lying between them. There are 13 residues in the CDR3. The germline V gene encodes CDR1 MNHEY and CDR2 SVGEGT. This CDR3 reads CASSYSTSDTQYF. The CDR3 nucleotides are TGTGCCAGCAGTTACTCGACGTCAGATACGCAGTATTTT.

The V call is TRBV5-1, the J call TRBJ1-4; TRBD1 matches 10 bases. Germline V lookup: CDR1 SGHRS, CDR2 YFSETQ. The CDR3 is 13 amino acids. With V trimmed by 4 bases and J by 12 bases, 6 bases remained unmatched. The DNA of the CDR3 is TGCGCCAGCAGCCAAGGGACAGGGGACGAACTGTTTTTT. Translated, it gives CASSQGTGDELFF. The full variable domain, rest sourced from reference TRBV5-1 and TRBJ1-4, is KAGVTQTPRYLIKTRGQQVTLSCSPISGHRSVSWYQQTPGQGLQFLFEYFSETQRNKGNFPGRFSGRQFSNSRSEMNVSTLELGDSALYLCASSQGTGDELFFGSGTQLSVL.

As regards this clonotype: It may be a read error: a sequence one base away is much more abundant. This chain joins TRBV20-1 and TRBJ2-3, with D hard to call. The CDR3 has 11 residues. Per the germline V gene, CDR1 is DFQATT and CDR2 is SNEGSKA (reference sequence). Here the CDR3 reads CSAIRSDAQYF. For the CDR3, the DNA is TGCAGTGCTATTAGGTCAGATGCGCAGTATTTT.

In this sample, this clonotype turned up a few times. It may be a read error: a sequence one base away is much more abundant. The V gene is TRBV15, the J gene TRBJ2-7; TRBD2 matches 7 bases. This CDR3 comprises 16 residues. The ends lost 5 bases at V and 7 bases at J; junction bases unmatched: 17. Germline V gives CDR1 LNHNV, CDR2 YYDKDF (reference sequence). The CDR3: CATSGRPGLSVNEQYF. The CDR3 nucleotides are TGTGCCACCAGCGGGAGGCCGGGACTATCGGTCAATGAGCAGTACTTC.

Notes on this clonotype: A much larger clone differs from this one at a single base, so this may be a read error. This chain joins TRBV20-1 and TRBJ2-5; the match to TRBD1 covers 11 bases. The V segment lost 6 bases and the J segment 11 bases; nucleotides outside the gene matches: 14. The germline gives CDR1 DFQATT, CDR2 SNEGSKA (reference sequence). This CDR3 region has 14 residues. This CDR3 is CSAPPGTGGVEQYF. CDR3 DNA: TGCAGTGCCCCACCCGGGACAGGGGGTGTAGAGCAGTACTTC.

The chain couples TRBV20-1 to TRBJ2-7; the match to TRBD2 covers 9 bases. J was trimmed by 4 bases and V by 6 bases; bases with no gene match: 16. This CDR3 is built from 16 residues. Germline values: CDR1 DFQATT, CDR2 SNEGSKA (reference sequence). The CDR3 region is CSATPLIGRGGYEQYF. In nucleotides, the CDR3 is TGCAGTGCCACCCCCTTGATAGGGCGGGGGGGTTACGAGCAGTACTTC.

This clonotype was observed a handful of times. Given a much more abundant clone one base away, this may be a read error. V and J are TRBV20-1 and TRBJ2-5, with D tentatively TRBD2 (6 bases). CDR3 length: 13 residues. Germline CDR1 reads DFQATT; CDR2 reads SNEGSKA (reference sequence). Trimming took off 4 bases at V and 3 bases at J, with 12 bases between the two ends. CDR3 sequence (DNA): TGCAGTGCTAACGTTCGGAGGGAAGAGACCCAGTACTTC. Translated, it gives CSANVRREETQYF.

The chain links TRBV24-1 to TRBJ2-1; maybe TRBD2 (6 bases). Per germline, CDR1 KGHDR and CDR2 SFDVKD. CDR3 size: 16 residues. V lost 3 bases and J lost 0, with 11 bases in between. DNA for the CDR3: TGTGCCACCAGTGATATTAGCGGAAGCTCCTACAATGAGCAGTTCTTC. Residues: CATSDISGSSYNEQFF.